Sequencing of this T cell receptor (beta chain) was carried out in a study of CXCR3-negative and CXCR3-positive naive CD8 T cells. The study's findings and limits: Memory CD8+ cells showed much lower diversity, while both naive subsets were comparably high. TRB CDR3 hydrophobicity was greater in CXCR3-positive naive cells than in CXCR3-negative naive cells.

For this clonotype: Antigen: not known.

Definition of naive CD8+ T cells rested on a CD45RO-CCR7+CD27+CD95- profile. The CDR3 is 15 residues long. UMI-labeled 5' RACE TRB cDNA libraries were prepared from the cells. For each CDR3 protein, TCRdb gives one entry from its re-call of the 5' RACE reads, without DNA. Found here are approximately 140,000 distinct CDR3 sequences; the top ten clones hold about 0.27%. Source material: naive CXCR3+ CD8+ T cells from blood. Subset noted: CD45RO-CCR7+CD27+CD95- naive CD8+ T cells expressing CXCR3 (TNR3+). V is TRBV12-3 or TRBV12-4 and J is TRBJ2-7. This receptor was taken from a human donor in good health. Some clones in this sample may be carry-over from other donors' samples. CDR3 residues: CASSLAPVSSYEQYF.